This TCR beta chain stems from a study of shared clonotypes between healthy human individuals. Across the whole study: Serving as donors were a couple of women and a few men, whose ages spanned 18 to 49. CD4 naive and CD4 memory each took three plates per donor, while CD8 naive took two and CD8 memory one.

CDR1 is MDHEN and CDR2 is SYDVKM in the germline V gene. The CDR3 sequence is 15 residues long. The germline V and J ends were trimmed by 1 base and 4 bases, with 13 bases remaining between them. Study-wide results and limits: Represented diversity (both genetic and exposure-history) was limited by the small number of donors.

Comment on this clone: What it binds is not known.

Clones were read by immunoSEQ multiplex PCR, and TCRdb kept only the in-frame ones, dropping some. This table holds 2 million to 2.5 million clones, 92% found once. Both subsets, CD45RA+ naive and CD45RA-negative memory, were split from the CD4+ cells. The sequence was collected from a man between 18 and 29 years old in good health. Some clones in this sample may be carry-over from other donors' samples. J is TRBJ1-2 and V is TRBV28; TRBD1 is a possible D gene (6 bases). Sequencing was carried out using naive CD4+ T cells from PBMCs. This sample's subset: CD45RA+ positively selected. The CDR3 is CASSLSGAIIYGYTF. In DNA, the CDR3 is TGTGCCAGCAGTTTATCAGGGGCAATCATCTATGGCTACACCTTC.